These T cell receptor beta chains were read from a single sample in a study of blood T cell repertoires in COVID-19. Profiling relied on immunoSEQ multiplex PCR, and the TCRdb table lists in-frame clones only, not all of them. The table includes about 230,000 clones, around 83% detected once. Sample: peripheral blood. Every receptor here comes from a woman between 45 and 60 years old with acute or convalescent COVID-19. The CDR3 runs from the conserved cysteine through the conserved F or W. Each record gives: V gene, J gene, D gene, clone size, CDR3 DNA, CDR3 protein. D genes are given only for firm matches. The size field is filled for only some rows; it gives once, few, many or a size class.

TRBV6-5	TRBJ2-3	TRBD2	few	TGTGCCACCGCGGAACTAGCGGGGGGAGTGGATACGCAGTATTTT	CATAELAGGVDTQYF
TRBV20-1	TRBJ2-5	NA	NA	TGCAGTCCACACCGTCAAGAGACCCAGTACTTC	CSPHRQETQYF
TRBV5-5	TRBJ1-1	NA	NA	TGTGCCAGCAGCCTGAGAGAATTAACAGCCTTGAACACTGAAGCTTTCTTT	CASSLRELTALNTEAFF
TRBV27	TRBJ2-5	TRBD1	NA	TGTGCCAGCAGTGATAGACAGGGGGCGCAGGAGACCCAGTACTTC	CASSDRQGAQETQYF
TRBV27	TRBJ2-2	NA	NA	TGTGCCAGCAGACGTGGACAGAACACCGGGGAGCTGTTTTTT	CASRRGQNTGELFF
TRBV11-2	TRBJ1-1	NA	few	TGTGCCAGCAGCTTAACCGGGCGGGGCACTGAAGCTTTCTTT	CASSLTGRGTEAFF
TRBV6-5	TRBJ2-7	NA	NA	TGTGCCAGCAGCCGGACTGGAGCCTACGAGCAGTACTTC	CASSRTGAYEQYF
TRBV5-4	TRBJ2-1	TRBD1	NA	TGTGCCAGCAGCTTGGCACAGGGGCAAATGAATGAGCAGTTCTTC	CASSLAQGQMNEQFF
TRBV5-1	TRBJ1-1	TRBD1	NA	TGCGCCAGCAGCGTGGATAGGACAGGGGAAGCTTTCTTT	CASSVDRTGEAFF
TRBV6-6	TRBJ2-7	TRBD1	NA	TGTGCCAGCAGTTACACCGGGACAGGCCTTCTCGAGCAGTACTTC	CASSYTGTGLLEQYF
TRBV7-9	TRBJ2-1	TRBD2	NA	TGTGCCAGCAGCCCCCAGGGACTAGCGGAGATGAGCTCCTACAATGAGCAGTTCTTC	CASSPQGLAEMSSYNEQFF
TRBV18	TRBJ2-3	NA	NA	TGTGCCAGCTCACCAGCGGGGCTGACAGATACGCAGTATTTT	CASSPAGLTDTQYF
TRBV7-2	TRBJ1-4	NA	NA	TGTGCCAGCAGCGCCGGGGGTGGGTGGGAAAAACTGTTTTTT	CASSAGGGWEKLFF
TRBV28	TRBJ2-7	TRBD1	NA	TGTGCCAGCACGCCCGGGACAGGGGACGAGCAGTACTTC	CASTPGTGDEQYF
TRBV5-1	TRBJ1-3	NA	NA	TGCGCCAGCAGCCCGGGGGGTGGACAGCGCTCTGGAAACACCATATATTTT	CASSPGGGQRSGNTIYF
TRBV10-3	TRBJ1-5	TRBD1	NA	TGTGCCATCAGTGAGAATTCGGACAGGGGGCGTCAGCCCCAGCATTTT	CAISENSDRGRQPQHF
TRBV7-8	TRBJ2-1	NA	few	TGTGCCAGCAGTTCTTACAGGACACCGACCTACAATGAGCAGTTCTTC	CASSSYRTPTYNEQFF
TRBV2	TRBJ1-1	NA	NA	TGTGCCAGCAGTGACAGGGCGAACACTGAAGCTTTCTTT	CASSDRANTEAFF
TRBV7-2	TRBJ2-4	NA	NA	TGTGCCAGCAGCTTAGGGTTTGCGGAATTAGCCAAAAACATTCAGTACTTC	CASSLGFAELAKNIQYF
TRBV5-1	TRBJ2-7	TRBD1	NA	TGCGCCAGCAGCCCGGTGGGGACAGGGGAGAGCGAGCAGTACTTC	CASSPVGTGESEQYF
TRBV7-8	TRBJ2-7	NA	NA	TGTGCCAGCAGCCAAGGCCCAGCGACCATTTTGGGCGAGCAGTACTTC	CASSQGPATILGEQYF
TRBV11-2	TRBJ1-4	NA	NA	TGTGCCAGCAGCCTATCGTCCGGTGAAAAACTGTTTTTT	CASSLSSGEKLFF
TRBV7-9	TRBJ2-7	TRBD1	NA	TGTGCCAGCAGCCCGACAGGGATCTACGAGCAGTACTTC	CASSPTGIYEQYF
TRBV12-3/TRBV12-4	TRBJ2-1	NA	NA	TGTGCCAGCAGTTGGGAGGGGGGCCAGCAGTTCTTC	CASSWEGGQQFF
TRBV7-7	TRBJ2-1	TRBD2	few	TGTGCTAGCAGCCCCAGTATCCCTAGCGGGGGGAAGAATGAGCAGTTCTTC	CASSPSIPSGGKNEQFF
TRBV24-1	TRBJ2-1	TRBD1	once	TGTGCCACCAGTGATACCGGGACAGGGGGTCACAATGAGCAGTTCTTC	CATSDTGTGGHNEQFF
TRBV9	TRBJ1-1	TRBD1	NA	TGTGCCAGCAGCGTAGGGGGACAGTTCACTGAAGCTTTCTTT	CASSVGGQFTEAFF
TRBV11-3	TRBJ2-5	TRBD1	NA	TGTGCCAGCAGCCTCGGGACAGGGCTGGAAGAGACCCAGTACTTC	CASSLGTGLEETQYF